These 28 T cell receptor beta chains came from one sample sequenced in a study of blood T cell repertoires in COVID-19. This table comes from immunoSEQ multiplex PCR, and its TCRdb copy is limited to in-frame clones, with some not included. The sample records more than 120,000 clones, 87% being singletons. Material: peripheral blood. Source of these receptors: a woman in her 50s with acute or convalescent COVID-19.

The CDR3 nucleotides are TGTGCCAGCAGTTTAGCCCGCACCGGGGAGCTGTTTTTT. Protein sequence: CASSLARTGELFF. The genes are TRBV12-3 or TRBV12-4 and TRBJ2-2; D not certain. This CDR3 spans 13 amino acids. Between the trimmed V and J ends, which lost 0 bases and 4 bases, there was a span of 3 bases.

The genes are TRBV24-1 and TRBJ2-1, with D unresolved. The CDR3 extends over 11 amino acids. V was cut by 6 bases and J by 6 bases, with 5 bases left in between. CDR1 and CDR2 (germline): KGHDR, SFDVKD. DNA of the CDR3: TGTGCCACCAGTAACTTCAATGAGCAGTTCTTC. Protein product: CATSNFNEQFF.

This clone has only a few counts. The V call is TRBV2, the J call TRBJ2-7; TRBD2 matches at 7 bases. This CDR3 comprises 13 residues. V trimming: 0 bases; J trimming: 11 bases; junction bases outside the gene matches: 7. The germline V gene has CDR1 SNHLY and CDR2 FYNNEI. CDR3 sequence (DNA): TGTGCCAGCAGTGAAGCTCCTGGGGGGGAGAAGTACTTC. Translated: CASSEAPGGEKYF.

The V and J genes are TRBV27 and TRBJ1-2; 12 bases agree with TRBD1. Per the germline V gene, CDR1 is MNHEY and CDR2 is SMNVEV (reference sequence). The CDR3 totals 15 residues. Trimming cost V 7 bases and J 6 bases; bases outside gene matches: 9. The CDR3 region is CASTSPGQGANGYTF. For the CDR3, the DNA is TGTGCCAGCACCTCCCCGGGACAGGGGGCTAATGGCTACACCTTC.

This chain joins TRBV3-1 (or the pseudogene TRBV3-2) and TRBJ2-2; D may be TRBD1 (6 bases). Germline V gene data show CDR1 as LGHDT and CDR2 as YNNKEL (reference sequence). The CDR3 is 15 residues long. The ends were cut back, 1 base at V and 5 bases at J, with 11 bases in the middle. The CDR3 nucleotides are TGTGCCAGCAGCCAAGGTCCAGGGGTAACCGGGGAGCTGTTTTTT. Its protein is CASSQGPGVTGELFF.

The rearrangement joins TRBV2 to TRBJ2-7; the D gene is possibly TRBD2 (6 bases). Germline V lookup: CDR1 SNHLY, CDR2 FYNNEI. Trimming took 4 bases from V and 5 from J, leaving 27 bases between them. The CDR3 has 18 amino acids. This CDR3 reads CASSVRFWGGRLAHEQYF. In DNA form, the CDR3 reads TGTGCCAGCAGTGTAAGGTTTTGGGGAGGTCGATTGGCTCACGAGCAGTACTTC.

This rearrangement joins TRBV4-1 to TRBJ1-3; no definite D call. There are 14 residues in the CDR3. The V end was cut by 8 bases, the J end by 13 bases, with 24 bases between. The germline CDR1 and CDR2 sequences are MGHRA and YSYEKL. This CDR3 reads CASAPPTFLPPIYF. Here the CDR3 DNA reads TGCGCCAGCGCTCCCCCCACCTTCCTACCCCCAATATATTTT.

The V call is TRBV28, the J call TRBJ2-7; TRBD1 agrees at 8 bases. The CDR3 extends over 15 amino acids. Germline V lookup: CDR1 MDHEN, CDR2 SYDVKM. J lost 7 bases, V lost 8 bases, and 16 bases had no gene match. CDR3 residues: CASCLMRDRQREQYF. The CDR3 nucleotides are TGTGCCAGCTGCCTAATGCGGGACAGGCAAAGGGAGCAGTACTTC.

This chain joins TRBV10-3 and TRBJ1-1; TRBD1 agrees at 10 bases. The germline V gene has CDR1 ENHRY and CDR2 SYGVKD. The CDR3 loop spans 15 amino acids. V lost 8 bases to trimming and J lost 1 base; unmatched junction nucleotides: 7. CDR3 sequence (DNA): TGTGCCATCGGGGGACAGGGGATGGGGAACACTGAAGCTTTCTTT. It translates to CAIGGQGMGNTEAFF.

The rearrangement uses TRBV7-3 and TRBJ2-1; 10 nucleotides agree with TRBD1. The V gene's germline CDR1 is SGHTA and CDR2 FQGTGA. The CDR3 runs to 14 residues. V trimming: 5 bases; J trimming: 8 bases; junction bases outside the gene matches: 6. The CDR3 here is CASSRGQGRHEQFF. The CDR3 DNA sequence: TGTGCCAGCAGCAGGGGACAGGGGCGGCATGAGCAGTTCTTC.

V is TRBV14 and J is TRBJ1-1; D may be TRBD1 (6 bases). The CDR3 has 15 amino acids. The ends were cut back, 2 bases at V and 4 bases at J, with 14 bases in the middle. CDR1 and CDR2 from the germline V gene are SGHDN and FVKESK. CDR3 sequence: CASSQIRGRSTEAFF. The CDR3 region has the DNA TGTGCCAGCAGCCAAATCAGGGGAAGGTCCACTGAAGCTTTCTTT. The whole variable domain, filled in from reference TRBV14 and TRBJ1-1, reads EAGVTQFPSHSVIEKGQTVTLRCDPISGHDNLYWYRRVMGKEIKFLLHFVKESKQDESGMPNNRFLAERTGGTYSTLKVQPAELEDSGVYFCASSQIRGRSTEAFFGQGTRLTVV.

The chain uses TRBV2 and TRBJ1-2; 10 bases are shared with TRBD1. J gave up 4 bases and V 8 bases, and 10 bases lay outside the gene matches. The CDR3 has 15 amino acids. From germline, CDR1 is SNHLY and CDR2 FYNNEI. CDR3 coding DNA: TGTGCCAGCGGTGGCCGGGACAGGGGACTCTATGGCTACACCTTC. Translated: CASGGRDRGLYGYTF.

The genes are TRBV9 and TRBJ1-4, with TRBD1 matching 7 bases. The CDR3 has 14 residues. The junction had 4 bases not matched to a gene; V was cut back by 0 bases and J by 8 bases. CDR1 is SGDLS, CDR2 YYNGEE, per germline. This CDR3 reads CASSVGDSVEKLFF. The DNA for the CDR3 is TGTGCCAGCAGCGTAGGGGACAGCGTAGAAAAACTGTTTTTT.

This chain connects TRBV19 to TRBJ2-5; the D gene is possibly TRBD2 (6 bases). V dropped 4 bases and J dropped 2 bases, with 11 bases sitting between them. The CDR3 totals 14 residues. The germline V gene has CDR1 LNHDA and CDR2 SQIVND (reference sequence). CDR3 in amino acids: CASSTRTIQETQYF. In DNA, the CDR3 is TGTGCCAGTAGTACCCGGACTATTCAAGAGACCCAGTACTTC.

V is TRBV24-1 and J is TRBJ2-2; D is perhaps TRBD2 (6 bases). The CDR3 spans 14 residues. V was cut by 3 bases and J by 4 bases, with 8 bases left in between. From germline, CDR1 is KGHDR and CDR2 SFDVKD. The CDR3 DNA follows: TGTGCCACCAGTGATAGGGGAGGCACCGGGGAGCTGTTTTTT. This sequence encodes CATSDRGGTGELFF.

The genes are TRBV7-3 and TRBJ2-1; TRBD2 agrees at 8 bases. V shed 4 bases, J shed 1 base, and the junction held 6 bases outside the gene matches. Germline CDR1 reads SGHTA; CDR2 reads FQGTGA. The CDR3 totals 16 residues. In nucleotides, the CDR3 is TGTGCCAGCAGCTCCCAAGCGGGAGATTCCTACAATGAGCAGTTCTTC. Translation gives CASSSQAGDSYNEQFF.

A single count supports this clone. The J gene is TRBJ2-2, the V gene TRBV9; no clear D. The CDR3 has 14 residues. V shed 0 bases and J shed 5 bases, with 8 bases lying between them. CDR1 and CDR2 (germline): SGDLS, YYNGEE. CDR3 amino acids: CASSVGEVTGELFF. In nucleotides, the CDR3 is TGTGCCAGCAGCGTAGGAGAAGTTACCGGGGAGCTGTTTTTT.

J is TRBJ2-7 and V is TRBV6-5; D unresolved. CDR3 length equals 13 residues. The V and J ends lost 8 bases and 0 bases respectively, with 11 bases between them. CDR1 MNHEY and CDR2 SVGAGI come from the germline V gene. The CDR3 loop reads CASCLRSSYEQYF. The CDR3 DNA is TGTGCCAGCTGCCTTAGGAGCTCCTACGAGCAGTACTTC.

J is TRBJ1-1 and V is TRBV6-1, with a possible D match to TRBD1 (5 bases). The germline V gene has CDR1 MNHNS and CDR2 SASEGT. This CDR3 spans 16 amino acids. Trimming pared 0 bases from V and 5 bases from J, leaving 16 bases between. The CDR3 DNA is TGTGCCAGCAGTGAAGCGCGCTTCAGGGAAGATACTGAAGCTTTCTTT. It is translated as CASSEARFREDTEAFF.

The chain joins TRBV9 to TRBJ2-2; 9 bases match TRBD2. The germline V gene has CDR1 SGDLS and CDR2 YYNGEE. Trimming at V came to 0 bases and at J to 7 bases, leaving 7 bases not matched to a gene. The CDR3 spans 16 residues. CDR3 in DNA: TGTGCCAGCAGCGTAGCGGATAGCGGGGGTAACGGGGAGCTGTTTTTT. Translated, it gives CASSVADSGGNGELFF.

This rearrangement joins TRBV5-4 to TRBJ2-2; 7 bases match TRBD2. V lost 2 bases and J lost 2; bases outside the gene matches: 3. This CDR3 region has 15 residues. Per the germline V gene, CDR1 is SGHNT and CDR2 is YYREEE (reference sequence). The CDR3 loop is CASSLAGTNTGELFF. The DNA for the CDR3 is TGTGCCAGCAGCTTAGCGGGGACCAACACCGGGGAGCTGTTTTTT. Looking up the rest from reference TRBV5-4 and TRBJ2-2 gives the full variable domain: ETGVTQSPTHLIKTRGQQVTLRCSSQSGHNTVSWYQQALGQGPQFIFQYYREEENGRGNFPPRFSGLQFPNYSSELNVNALELDDSALYLCASSLAGTNTGELFFGEGSRLTVL.

The V call is TRBV7-8, the J call TRBJ2-7, with D perhaps TRBD1 (7 bases). The germline V gene has CDR1 SGHVS and CDR2 FQNEAQ. There are 14 residues in the CDR3. Trimming took 1 base from V and 4 from J, leaving 11 bases between them. This chain's CDR3 is CASSLGQGGYEQYF. CDR3 in DNA: TGTGCCAGCAGCTTAGGACAGGGAGGATACGAGCAGTACTTC. Full variable domain (rest looked up from reference TRBV7-8 and TRBJ2-7): GAGVSQSPRYKVAKRGQDVALRCDPISGHVSLFWYQQALGQGPEFLTYFQNEAQLDKSGLPSDRFFAERPEGSVSTLKIQRTQQEDSAVYLCASSLGQGGYEQYFGPGTRLTVT.

J is TRBJ2-5 and V is TRBV6-5; maybe TRBD2 (5 bases). The CDR3 is 13 residues long. Trimming cost V 2 bases and J 4 bases, with 8 bases left between them. Germline CDR1 MNHEY, CDR2 SVGAGI. The CDR3: CASSYRRGETQYF. CDR3 nucleotides: TGTGCCAGCAGTTACCGCCGGGGAGAGACCCAGTACTTC.

The V gene is TRBV6-4, the J gene TRBJ2-1, with a possible D match to TRBD2 (6 bases). The CDR3 sequence is 12 residues long. Germline-derived CDR1 and CDR2 are MRHNA and SNTAGT. The V end was cut by 1 base, the J end by 10 bases, with 8 bases between. The CDR3 region has the DNA TGTGCCAGCAGTGACTTGGCGGGGGAGCAGTTCTTC. Protein: CASSDLAGEQFF.

The chain couples TRBV13 to TRBJ2-1, with D perhaps TRBD2 (5 bases). CDR3 length: 16 residues. Trimming shortened V by 1 base and J by 3 bases, and 13 bases separated the two germline ends. Germline CDR1 reads PRHDT; CDR2 reads FYEKMQ (reference sequence). The CDR3 loop is CASSLVIQRIYNEQFF. As DNA, the CDR3 is TGTGCCAGCAGCTTAGTAATCCAGCGGATCTACAATGAGCAGTTCTTC.

This clone was recorded once. V gene TRBV12-3 or TRBV12-4 combines with J gene TRBJ1-1, with 9 bases lining up with TRBD1. The CDR3 is made up of 12 amino acids. V trimming: 6 bases; J trimming: 11 bases; junction bases outside the gene matches: 7. CDR3 protein: CASRRDREVAFF. The CDR3 nucleotides are TGTGCCAGCAGGAGGGACAGGGAAGTCGCTTTCTTT.

This clone was recorded at least ten times. The V call is TRBV3-1 (or the pseudogene TRBV3-2), the J call TRBJ2-7, with 8 bases identical to TRBD1. CDR1 LGHDT and CDR2 YNNKEL come from the germline V gene (reference sequence). The CDR3 runs to 17 residues. Germline trimming cut 0 bases from V and 2 bases from J; bases unmatched to any gene: 9. CDR3 bases: TGTGCCAGCAGCCAAGACTCAGCCGGGACAGGAGCCTACGAGCAGTACTTC. It yields the protein CASSQDSAGTGAYEQYF.

The rearrangement links TRBV25-1 to TRBJ1-2; no clear D. The V gene lost 1 base and the J gene lost 3 bases, with 6 bases spanning the gap. This CDR3 comprises 13 residues. Germline CDR1 MGHDK, CDR2 SYGVNS. The CDR3 region has the DNA TGTGCCAGCAGTGAATCCCAGGACTATGGCTACACCTTC. It yields the protein CASSESQDYGYTF.